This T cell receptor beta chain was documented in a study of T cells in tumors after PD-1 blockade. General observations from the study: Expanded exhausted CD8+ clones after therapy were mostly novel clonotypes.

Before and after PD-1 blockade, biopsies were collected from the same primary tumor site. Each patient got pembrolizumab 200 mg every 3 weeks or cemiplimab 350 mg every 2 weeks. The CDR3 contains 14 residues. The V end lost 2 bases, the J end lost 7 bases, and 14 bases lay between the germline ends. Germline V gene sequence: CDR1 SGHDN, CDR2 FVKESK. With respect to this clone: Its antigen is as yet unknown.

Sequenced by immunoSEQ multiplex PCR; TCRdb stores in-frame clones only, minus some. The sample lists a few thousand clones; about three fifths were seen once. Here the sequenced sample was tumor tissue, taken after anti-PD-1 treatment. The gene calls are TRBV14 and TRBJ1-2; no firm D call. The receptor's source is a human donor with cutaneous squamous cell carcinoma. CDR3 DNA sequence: TGTGCCAGCAGCCAAACACGTTCGGGAGGTGGCTACACCTTC. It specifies CASSQTRSGGGYTF.